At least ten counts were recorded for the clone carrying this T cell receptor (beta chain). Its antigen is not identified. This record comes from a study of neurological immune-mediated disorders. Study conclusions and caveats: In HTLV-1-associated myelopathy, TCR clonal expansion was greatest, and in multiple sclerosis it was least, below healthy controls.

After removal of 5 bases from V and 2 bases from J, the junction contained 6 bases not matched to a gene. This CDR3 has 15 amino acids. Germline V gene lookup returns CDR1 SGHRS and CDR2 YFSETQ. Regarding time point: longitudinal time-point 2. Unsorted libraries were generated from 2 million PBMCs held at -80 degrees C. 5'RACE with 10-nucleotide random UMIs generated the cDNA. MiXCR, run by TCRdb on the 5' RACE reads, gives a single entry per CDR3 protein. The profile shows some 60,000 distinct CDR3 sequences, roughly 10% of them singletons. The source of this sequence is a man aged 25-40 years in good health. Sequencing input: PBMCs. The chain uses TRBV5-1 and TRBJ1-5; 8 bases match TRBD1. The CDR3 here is CASRTTGEGNQPQHF. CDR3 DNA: TGCGCCAGCAGGACGACAGGGGAAGGCAATCAGCCCCAGCATTTT.